The 32 T cell receptor beta chains reported below all come from one sample, sequenced in a study of early T cells in non-severe SARS-CoV-2 infection. TCRdb redid the calling of the 5' RACE reads with MiXCR, one entry per CDR3 protein. The sample lists 70,000 or so distinct CDR3 sequences; roughly a tenth were seen once. Sequenced material: whole blood. These receptors all come from an adult who was a healthcare worker with PCR-confirmed SARS-CoV-2 infection or an uninfected control (not recorded which).

This clonotype showed up many times. The J gene is TRBJ2-3, the V gene TRBV5-4; TRBD2 aligns across 12 bases. This CDR3 spans 16 amino acids. Germline V gene lookup returns CDR1 SGHNT and CDR2 YYREEE (reference sequence). The V gene end was trimmed by 0 bases and the J gene end by 3 bases; junction bases not matched to a gene: 2. The CDR3 region is CASSLGGLAGTDTQYF. CDR3 nucleotides: TGTGCCAGCAGCTTGGGAGGACTAGCGGGAACAGATACGCAGTATTTT.

The V call is TRBV10-3, the J call TRBJ1-2; D is possibly TRBD1 (5 bases). Looked up from germline, CDR1 is ENHRY and CDR2 is SYGVKD. Deletions cut 7 bases from V and 3 bases from J, with 9 bases between. This CDR3 region has 12 residues. In nucleotides, the CDR3 is TGTGCCATCAATAGGGGCGACTATGGCTACACCTTC. Translation: CAINRGDYGYTF.

In its sample, this clonotype was seen a few times. The genes are TRBV20-1 and TRBJ2-1; 10 bases match TRBD2. V lost 6 bases and J lost 4; bases outside the gene matches: 6. The CDR3 sequence is 14 residues long. CDR1 and CDR2 from the germline V gene are DFQATT and SNEGSKA (reference sequence). The CDR3 DNA follows: TGCAGTGCCAAAACTAGCGGGGATTACAATGAGCAGTTCTTC. As protein: CSAKTSGDYNEQFF.

The rearrangement links TRBV6-1 to TRBJ1-6, with 12 positions matching TRBD1. The CDR3 extends over 16 amino acids. V shed 4 bases and J 10 bases; nucleotides not matched to a gene: 8. CDR1 is MNHNS and CDR2 is SASEGT in the germline V gene. The CDR3 DNA reads TGTGCCAGCAGTGGCGGGACAGGGGGCTTCGGGTCACCCCTCCACTTT. Translated, it gives CASSGGTGGFGSPLHF.

This chain links TRBV10-2 with TRBJ1-5; 10 bases line up with TRBD1. The germline V gene has CDR1 WSHSY and CDR2 SAAADI. V was pared by 2 bases and J by 6 bases, with 7 bases of the junction left unmatched. This CDR3 region has 16 residues. The CDR3 DNA is TGCGCCAGCAGTGAGCGGGGACAGGGGAGGGCTCAGCCCCAGCATTTT. Translating it yields CASSERGQGRAQPQHF.

This clonotype was seen ten or more times. The CDR3 region is CASSLAAGEGIEQYF. The CDR3 bases are TGTGCCAGCAGCTTAGCTGCGGGAGAGGGGATCGAGCAGTACTTC. The genes are TRBV7-9 and TRBJ2-7, with 7 bases matching TRBD2. CDR3 length: 15 residues. In germline, CDR1 is SEHNR, CDR2 FQNEAQ (reference sequence). V gave up 0 bases and J gave up 6 bases; unmatched junction bases: 8.

In its sample, this clonotype was seen a few times. CDR3 amino acids: CASSSRNQETQYF. Here the CDR3 DNA reads TGCGCCAGCAGTTCTAGAAACCAAGAGACCCAGTACTTC. The genes are TRBV5-1 and TRBJ2-5; D is ambiguous. CDR1 and CDR2 from the germline V gene are SGHRS and YFSETQ. V gave up 5 bases and J gave up 0 bases, with 8 bases separating them. The CDR3 has 13 residues.

This clonotype was counted many times. This chain connects TRBV28 to TRBJ1-3; 8 nucleotides match TRBD1. There are 14 residues in the CDR3. Looked up from germline, CDR1 is MDHEN and CDR2 is SYDVKM. V lost 3 bases to trimming and J lost 6 bases; unmatched junction nucleotides: 4. CDR3 bases: TGTGCCAGCAGTTTCCACAGGGGGGCAAACACCATATATTTT. It specifies CASSFHRGANTIYF.

This clonotype was seen just once. This CDR3 reads CASVWGEGEGEQYF. The CDR3 coding sequence is TGTGCCAGCGTTTGGGGGGAGGGCGAGGGCGAGCAGTACTTC. The rearrangement joins TRBV6-6 to TRBJ2-7; TRBD2 aligns across 7 bases. Trimming cost V 8 bases and J 6 bases; bases outside gene matches: 13. This CDR3 contains 14 residues. In germline, CDR1 is MNHNY, CDR2 SVGAGI (reference sequence).

This clonotype occurred a few times. This chain joins TRBV12-3 or TRBV12-4 and TRBJ2-3; D is uncertain. The CDR3 totals 11 residues. Trimming pared 5 bases from V and 10 bases from J, leaving 10 bases between. CDR3 in DNA: TGTGCCAGCAGTACCCGGTTAGCGCAGTATTTT. It codes for CASSTRLAQYF.

The gene calls are TRBV27 and TRBJ1-1, with D hard to call. CDR3 length: 14 amino acids. Germline lookup yields CDR1 MNHEY and CDR2 SMNVEV (reference sequence). V shed 5 bases and J shed 2 bases, with 12 bases lying between them. CDR3 DNA: TGTGCCAGCAGTGTCTTCGGACGAAACACTGAAGCTTTCTTT. Protein sequence: CASSVFGRNTEAFF.

This clonotype was observed at least ten times. The rearrangement joins TRBV19 to TRBJ1-5, with D possibly matching TRBD1 (6 bases). Germline loops: CDR1 LNHDA, CDR2 SQIVND (reference sequence). Trimming took off 3 bases at V and 7 bases at J, with 16 bases between the two ends. This CDR3 spans 15 amino acids. CDR3 DNA: TGTGCCAGTAGTATTAAAAGGGGGTTTGGGCAGCCCCAGCATTTT. Translation: CASSIKRGFGQPQHF.

This clonotype was seen many times. The genes are TRBV7-8 and TRBJ2-1, with 7 bases that match TRBD2. CDR1 is SGHVS, CDR2 FQNEAQ, per germline. The ends lost 1 base at V and 9 bases at J; junction bases unmatched: 6. The CDR3 runs to 14 residues. CDR3 in amino acids: CASSLVAGEVEQFF. As DNA, the CDR3 is TGTGCCAGCAGCTTAGTGGCGGGAGAGGTTGAGCAGTTCTTC.

There are a few counts of this clonotype. The chain links TRBV9 to TRBJ2-7; D perhaps matches TRBD1 (7 bases). Germline assignment: CDR1 SGDLS and CDR2 YYNGEE. This CDR3 is built from 14 residues. Trimming took off 4 bases at V and 2 bases at J, with 13 bases between the two ends. In DNA form, the CDR3 reads TGTGCCAGCAGCCCGCGGGACAGCACCTACGAGCAGTACTTC. This codes for CASSPRDSTYEQYF.

This clonotype was recorded at least ten times. The chain combines TRBV6-5 with TRBJ2-5; a weak D match, TRBD2 (6 bases). This CDR3 region has 15 residues. CDR1 MNHEY and CDR2 SVGAGI come from the germline V gene. Trimming removed 2 bases from V and 5 bases from J, with 15 bases in between. The CDR3 loop reads CASSYSLSGGETQYF. In DNA form, the CDR3 reads TGTGCCAGCAGTTACAGCCTATCCGGAGGGGAGACCCAGTACTTC.

This clonotype was counted only a few times. V gene TRBV12-5 combines with J gene TRBJ2-4; tentative D call: TRBD2 (7 bases). V gave up 2 bases and J gave up 7 bases, with 18 bases separating them. The CDR3 is 16 residues long. Germline assignment: CDR1 LGHNT and CDR2 FRNRAP. The CDR3, as DNA: TGTGCTAGTGGTTTGACGGGCGGGGGCAGGTCGAACATTCAGTACTTC. Translation gives CASGLTGGGRSNIQYF.

The chain has TRBV20-1 and TRBJ2-2; 10 bases match TRBD2. The CDR3 covers 15 residues. V lost 6 bases to trimming and J lost 7 bases; unmatched junction nucleotides: 11. Germline V CDR1 and CDR2: DFQATT, SNEGSKA (reference sequence). The DNA of the CDR3 is TGCAGTGCGGTGGAGCGGGAGGGTTATGGCGGGGAGCTGTTTTTT. Translated, it gives CSAVEREGYGGELFF.

This clonotype was seen a few times. The chain combines TRBV20-1 with TRBJ2-1, with 13 bases matching TRBD2. The germline gives CDR1 DFQATT, CDR2 SNEGSKA (reference sequence). The CDR3 consists of 15 residues. V lost 0 bases and J lost 12; bases outside the gene matches: 8. The CDR3 sequence: CSARDRTSGRRGQFF. The CDR3 nucleotides are TGCAGTGCTAGAGACCGGACTAGCGGGAGACGAGGGCAGTTCTTC.

There are a few counts of this clonotype. V gene TRBV7-2 combines with J gene TRBJ2-5, with D maybe TRBD2 (5 bases). Trimming took off 1 base at V and 6 bases at J, with 15 bases between the two ends. This CDR3 has 15 amino acids. Per germline, CDR1 SGHTA and CDR2 FQGNSA. Here the CDR3 reads CASSLGTGGVQTQYF. CDR3 coding DNA: TGTGCCAGCAGCTTAGGGACTGGAGGTGTCCAGACCCAGTACTTC.

This clonotype was picked up many times. The chain recombines TRBV20-1 with TRBJ2-2; D gene uncertain. The CDR3 spans 13 residues. Looked up from germline, CDR1 is DFQATT and CDR2 is SNEGSKA (reference sequence). V was pared by 0 bases and J by 6 bases, with 8 bases between. CDR3 protein: CSARDIRAGELFF. The DNA of the CDR3 is TGCAGTGCTAGAGATATCCGGGCCGGGGAGCTGTTTTTT.

In this sample, this clonotype turned up a few times. The chain carries TRBV10-3 and TRBJ2-1; D unresolved. Deletions cut 2 bases from V and 9 bases from J, with 11 bases between. The CDR3 runs 13 residues. Germline loops: CDR1 ENHRY, CDR2 SYGVKD. The CDR3 sequence: CAISEPTEVEQFF. The CDR3 DNA reads TGTGCCATCAGTGAGCCAACAGAGGTTGAGCAGTTCTTC.

This chain joins TRBV29-1 and TRBJ1-1, with D possibly being TRBD1 (6 bases). CDR1 SQVTM and CDR2 ANQGSEA come from the germline V gene. V lost 4 bases, J lost 3 bases, and 9 bases lay in between. The CDR3 spans 12 residues. The CDR3: CSVVGADTEAFF. The CDR3 bases are TGCAGCGTTGTGGGGGCGGACACTGAAGCTTTCTTT.

Remarks on this clonotype: A much larger clonotype is one base distant, so this may be a read error. The gene calls are TRBV11-2 and TRBJ2-3; 8 bases map to TRBD2. This CDR3 region has 15 residues. Germline V gene sequence: CDR1 SGHAT, CDR2 FQNNGV. The CDR3, as DNA: TGTGTCAGCAGCTTAGAGCCGGGAGGGCCAGATACGCAGTATTTT. This gives the protein CVSSLEPGGPDTQYF.

The chain links TRBV12-3 or TRBV12-4 to TRBJ2-7, with 9 positions matching TRBD1. The CDR3 is made up of 14 amino acids. With 6 bases clipped from V and 9 bases from J, the junction kept 12 bases outside the gene matches. The CDR3 nucleotides are TGTGCCAGCAGGCTCGGGACAGGGACATTCGGGCAGTACTTC. Amino acid sequence: CASRLGTGTFGQYF.

The V call is TRBV28, the J call TRBJ1-4; D unresolved. Germline CDR1 MDHEN, CDR2 SYDVKM. CDR3 length: 14 amino acids. Trimming pared 6 bases from V and 6 bases from J, leaving 14 bases between. CDR3 DNA sequence: TGTGCCAGCAGCCTGTCCCGGGAGGATGAAAAACTGTTTTTT. Translated: CASSLSREDEKLFF.

This clonotype was counted many times. The V and J genes are TRBV21-1 and TRBJ2-4; TRBD1 reflects the table's D call only, with no check against the DNA. TRBV21-1 is termed a pseudogene. The CDR3 has 17 residues. CDR3 nucleotides: TGTGCCAGCAGCAAAGGGGGCAGGTCAGGGAGAAGGTACATTCAGTACTTC. The encoded protein is CASSKGGRSGRRYIQYF.

This clonotype was seen more than once but under ten times. This chain links TRBV28 with TRBJ2-4; D is perhaps TRBD1 or TRBD2 (6 bases each). The CDR3 loop spans 14 amino acids. Germline V gives CDR1 MDHEN, CDR2 SYDVKM. V lost 1 base and J 9 bases, leaving 13 bases between the germline ends. The DNA of the CDR3 is TGTGCCAGCAGTTTATTTGGAGGGGGAGGCATTCAGTACTTC. It yields the protein CASSLFGGGGIQYF.

CDR3 in amino acids: CASSQDHVAVNTDTQYF. The CDR3 DNA reads as TGTGCCAGCAGCCAAGATCACGTGGCGGTGAACACAGATACGCAGTATTTT. The genes are TRBV3-1 and TRBJ2-3; D not resolved. Trimming removed 0 bases at V and 2 bases at J, with 15 bases between. The CDR3 has 17 amino acids. CDR1 and CDR2 (germline): LGHDT, YNNKEL (reference sequence).

This clonotype was seen at least ten times. V usage is TRBV18 and J usage is TRBJ2-3, with D uncertain. This CDR3 spans 12 amino acids. V shed 3 bases and J shed 5 bases, with 6 bases lying between them. Germline lookup yields CDR1 KGHSH and CDR2 LQKENI. The CDR3 region has the DNA TGTGCCAGCTCACCCGCCCGAGATACGCAGTATTTT. It encodes CASSPARDTQYF.

This clonotype was counted only a few times. The J gene is TRBJ1-2, the V gene TRBV7-9, with 9 bases that match TRBD1. V shed 11 bases, J shed 4 bases, and the junction held 11 bases outside the gene matches. Germline CDR1 reads SEHNR; CDR2 reads FQNEAQ (reference sequence). The CDR3 totals 14 residues. The CDR3 is CAVTQGAHGYGYTF. The DNA for the CDR3 is TGTGCCGTTACACAGGGGGCGCATGGCTATGGCTACACCTTC. Using reference TRBV7-9 and TRBJ1-2 for the parts outside the CDR3, the full variable domain is DTGVSQNPRHKITKRGQNVTFRCDPISEHNRLYWYRQTLGQGPEFLTYFQNEAQLEKSRLLSDRFSAERPKGSFSTLEIQRTEQGDSAMYLCAVTQGAHGYGYTFGSGTRLTVV.

In DNA form, the CDR3 reads TGTGCCAGCAGCGGACTAGCGGGAGTTGGGGAGCAGTACTTC. Protein sequence: CASSGLAGVGEQYF. The chain has TRBV7-9 and TRBJ2-7, with 13 bases identical to TRBD2. The germline CDR1 and CDR2 sequences are SEHNR and FQNEAQ (reference sequence). The CDR3 has 14 amino acids. The V segment lost 5 bases and the J segment 7 bases; nucleotides outside the gene matches: 5.

The genes are TRBV7-2 and TRBJ2-1; TRBD2 aligns across 7 bases. The CDR3 extends over 14 amino acids. Trimming took 7 bases from V and 8 from J; bases not matched to a gene: 11. Germline lookup yields CDR1 SGHTA and CDR2 FQGNSA. In DNA, the CDR3 is TGTGCCAGCATACCGGGGGGAGGGCCTTATGAGCAGTTCTTC. Its translation: CASIPGGGPYEQFF.